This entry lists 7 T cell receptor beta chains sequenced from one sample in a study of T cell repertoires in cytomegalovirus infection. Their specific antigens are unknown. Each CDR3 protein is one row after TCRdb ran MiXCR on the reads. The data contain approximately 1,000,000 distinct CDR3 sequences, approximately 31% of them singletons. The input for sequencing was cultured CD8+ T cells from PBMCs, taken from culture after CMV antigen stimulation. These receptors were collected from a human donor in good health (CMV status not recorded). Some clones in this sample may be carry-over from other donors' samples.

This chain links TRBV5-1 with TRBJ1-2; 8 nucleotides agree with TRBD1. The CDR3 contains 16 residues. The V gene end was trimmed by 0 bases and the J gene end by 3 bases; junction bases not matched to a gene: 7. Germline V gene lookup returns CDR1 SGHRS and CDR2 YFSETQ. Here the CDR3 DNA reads TGCGCCAGCAGCTTGGAGCAGGGACAGGAGGACTATGGCTACACCTTC. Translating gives CASSLEQGQEDYGYTF. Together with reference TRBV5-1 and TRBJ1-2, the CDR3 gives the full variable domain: KAGVTQTPRYLIKTRGQQVTLSCSPISGHRSVSWYQQTPGQGLQFLFEYFSETQRNKGNFPGRFSGRQFSNSRSEMNVSTLELGDSALYLCASSLEQGQEDYGYTFGSGTRLTVV.

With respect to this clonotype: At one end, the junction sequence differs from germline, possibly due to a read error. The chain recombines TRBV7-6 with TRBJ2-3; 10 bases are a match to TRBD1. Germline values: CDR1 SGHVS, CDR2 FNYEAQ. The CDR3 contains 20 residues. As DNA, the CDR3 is TGTGCCAACAGCTTAGATCCCCTCCGGGACAGGGGACTCGTGCCAGATACGCAGTATTTT. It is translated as CANSLDPLRDRGLVPDTQYF.

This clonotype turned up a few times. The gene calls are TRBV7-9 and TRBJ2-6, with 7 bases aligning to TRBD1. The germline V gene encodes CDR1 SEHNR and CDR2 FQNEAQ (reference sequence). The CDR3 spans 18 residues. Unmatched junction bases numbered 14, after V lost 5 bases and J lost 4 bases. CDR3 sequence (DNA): TGTGCCAGCAGCACCCTCCGGGACAGAGTGACAGGGGCCAACGTCCTGACTTTC. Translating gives CASSTLRDRVTGANVLTF.

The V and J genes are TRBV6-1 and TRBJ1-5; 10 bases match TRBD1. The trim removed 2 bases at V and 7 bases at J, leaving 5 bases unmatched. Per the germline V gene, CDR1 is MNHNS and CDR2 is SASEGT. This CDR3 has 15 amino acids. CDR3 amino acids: CASSEWDRGHQPQHF. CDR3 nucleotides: TGTGCCAGCAGTGAATGGGACAGGGGACACCAGCCCCAGCATTTT.

The CDR3 spells CSAQAHGQPQHF. The CDR3 nucleotides read TGCAGTGCTCAAGCTCACGGGCAGCCCCAGCATTTT. This sequence joins TRBV20-1 and TRBJ1-5; the D is unclear. The CDR3 is 12 residues long. Per the germline V gene, CDR1 is DFQATT and CDR2 is SNEGSKA (reference sequence). The ends were cut back, 5 bases at V and 7 bases at J, with 12 bases in the middle.

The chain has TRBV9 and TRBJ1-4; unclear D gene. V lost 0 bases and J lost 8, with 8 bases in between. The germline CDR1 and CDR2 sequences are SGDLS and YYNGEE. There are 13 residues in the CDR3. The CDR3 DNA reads TGTGCCAGCAGCGTAGGAAATCGGGAAAAACTGTTTTTT. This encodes CASSVGNREKLFF.

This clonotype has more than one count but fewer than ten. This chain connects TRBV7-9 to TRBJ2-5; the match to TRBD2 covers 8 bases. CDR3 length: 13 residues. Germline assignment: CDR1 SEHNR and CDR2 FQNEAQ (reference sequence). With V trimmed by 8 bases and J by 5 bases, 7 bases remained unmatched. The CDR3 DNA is TGTGCCAGCTGTACGGGGGGGCCGGAGACCCAGTACTTC. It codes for CASCTGGPETQYF.